This T cell receptor beta chain was observed in a study of blood T cell repertoires in COVID-19. Study at large: COVID-19 samples collected from the United States, Italy and Spain covered acute and convalescent phases. T cells, B-cell-depleted T cells, or PBMCs supplied cDNA or gDNA.

Original processing methods: The assay estimated nucleated cells by amplifying reference gene primers. Sequenced by immunoSEQ multiplex PCR; TCRdb stores in-frame clones only, minus some. V and J calls and clone size are those listed in that table; D and trimming were worked out from the DNA. This table has under 300,000 clones, 86% appearing once. Germline-derived CDR1 and CDR2 are MDHEN and SYDVKM. V was pared by 6 bases and J by 0 bases, with 16 bases between. The CDR3 runs 16 residues. The TCR comes from a man between 60 and 70 years old with acute or convalescent COVID-19. Sequencing used peripheral blood. The genes are TRBV28 and TRBJ2-3; no clear D. The CDR3 DNA follows: TGTGCCAGCAGCCCCACAGATTTCCTAAGCACAGATACGCAGTATTTT. Translated: CASSPTDFLSTDTQYF.